A selection of T cell receptor beta chains follows, all from one sample in a study of blood T cells in healthy people across ages. TCRdb ran MiXCR on the 5' RACE reads and lists one entry per CDR3 protein. The data show about 720,000 distinct CDR3 sequences, with approximately 22% seen just once and roughly 22% held by the top ten. The specimen sequenced was blood. The receptors were sampled from a man in his 70s in good health. Each CDR3 is given with its conserved first and last residue. A D gene is named only where the DNA matches it firmly. Some rows have no size entry. The others give once, few or many, or a class for an expanded clone.

D | J | size | V | DNA | CDR3
TRBD1 | TRBJ2-6 | few | TRBV7-2 | TGTGCCAGCACCTGGACAGGTCTGACTGGGACTGGGGCCAACGTCCTGACTTTC | CASTWTGLTGTGANVLTF
NA | TRBJ1-5 | once | TRBV11-2 | TGTGCCAGCAGCTTAGATCAAAGTGTGCCCCAGCATTTT | CASSLDQSVPQHF
TRBD1 | TRBJ1-4 | NA | TRBV24-1 | TGTGCCACCAGTGACCCACGAAGACAGGGTTCGGATGAAAAACTGTTTTTT | CATSDPRRQGSDEKLFF
NA | TRBJ2-1 | few | TRBV10-3 | TGTGCCATCAGTGAGTCTCCCCCAGAGCATCTGAACCATGAGCAGTTCTTC | CAISESPPEHLNHEQFF
NA | TRBJ1-4 | NA | TRBV27 | TGTGCCAGCAGTTTACTAGGACAAGCAACTAATGAAAAACTGTTTTTT | CASSLLGQATNEKLFF
TRBD2 | TRBJ2-3 | few | TRBV4-1 | TGCGCCAGCAGCCTCGAAGCGGGGGGGGAGGGGAATACGCAGTATTTT | CASSLEAGGEGNTQYF
NA | TRBJ1-1 | few | TRBV10-3 | TGTGCCATCAGACGGGAGAACACTGAAGCTTTCTTT | CAIRRENTEAFF
NA | TRBJ1-1 | NA | TRBV10-3 | TGTGCCATCAGAGAGAAGGTGAACACTGAAGCTTTCTTT | CAIREKVNTEAFF
TRBD1 | TRBJ1-2 | NA | TRBV29-1 | TGCAGCGGGGGGACAGTTGCAAGGGGCTACACCTTC | CSGGTVARGYTF
TRBD2 | TRBJ2-1 | NA | TRBV13 | TGTGCCAGCAGCTACTGGACTAGCGGGGGTTATTATGAGCAGTTCTTC | CASSYWTSGGYYEQFF
NA | TRBJ1-5 | NA | TRBV2 | TGTGCCAGCGCCTCAGGGGTGAACAATCAGCCCCAGCATTTT | CASASGVNNQPQHF